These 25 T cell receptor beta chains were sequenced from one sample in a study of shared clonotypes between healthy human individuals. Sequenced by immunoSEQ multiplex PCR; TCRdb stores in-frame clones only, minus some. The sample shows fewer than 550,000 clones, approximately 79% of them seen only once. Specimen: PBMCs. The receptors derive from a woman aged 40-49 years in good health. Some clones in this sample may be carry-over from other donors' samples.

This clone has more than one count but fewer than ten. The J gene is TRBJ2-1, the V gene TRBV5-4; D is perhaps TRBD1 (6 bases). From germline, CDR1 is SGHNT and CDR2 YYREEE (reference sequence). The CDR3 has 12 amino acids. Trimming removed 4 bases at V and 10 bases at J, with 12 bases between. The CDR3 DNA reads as TGTGCCAGCAGCCTTCCTGGGGGCGAGCAGTTCTTC. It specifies CASSLPGGEQFF.

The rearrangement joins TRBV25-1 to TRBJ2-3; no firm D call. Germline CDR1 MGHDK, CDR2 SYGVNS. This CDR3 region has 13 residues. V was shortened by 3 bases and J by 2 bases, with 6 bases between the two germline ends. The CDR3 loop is CASSDLDTDTQYF. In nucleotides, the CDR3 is TGTGCCAGCAGTGACTTAGACACAGATACGCAGTATTTT. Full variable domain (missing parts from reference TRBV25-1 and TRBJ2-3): EADIYQTPRYLVIGTGKKITLECSQTMGHDKMYWYQQDPGMELHLIHYSYGVNSTEKGDLSSESTVSRIRTEHFPLTLESARPSHTSQYLCASSDLDTDTQYFGPGTRLTVL.

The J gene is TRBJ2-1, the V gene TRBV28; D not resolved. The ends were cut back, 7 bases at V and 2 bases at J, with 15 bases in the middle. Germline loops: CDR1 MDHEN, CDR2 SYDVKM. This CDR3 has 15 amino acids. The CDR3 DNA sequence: TGTGCCAGCACGTCTACTCCTAGTCCCTACAATGAGCAGTTCTTC. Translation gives CASTSTPSPYNEQFF.

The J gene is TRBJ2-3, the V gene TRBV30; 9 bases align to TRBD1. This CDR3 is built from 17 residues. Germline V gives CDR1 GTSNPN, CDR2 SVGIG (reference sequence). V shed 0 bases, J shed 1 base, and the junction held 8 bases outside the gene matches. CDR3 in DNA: TGTGCCTGGAGTGTCGACAGGGGGGGGAGGGGCACAGATACGCAGTATTTT. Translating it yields CAWSVDRGGRGTDTQYF.

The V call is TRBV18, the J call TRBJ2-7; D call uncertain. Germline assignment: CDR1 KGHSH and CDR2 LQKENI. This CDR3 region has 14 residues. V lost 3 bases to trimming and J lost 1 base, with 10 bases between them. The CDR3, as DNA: TGTGCCAGCTCACCTATGGGGATATCCTACGAGCAGTACTTC. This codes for CASSPMGISYEQYF.

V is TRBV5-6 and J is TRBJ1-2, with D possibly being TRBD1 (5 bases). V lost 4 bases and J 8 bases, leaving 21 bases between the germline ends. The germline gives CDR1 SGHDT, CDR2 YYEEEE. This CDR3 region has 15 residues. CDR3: CASSPGGGTIWGYTF. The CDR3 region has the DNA TGTGCCAGCAGCCCGGGTGGAGGGACCATTTGGGGCTACACCTTC.

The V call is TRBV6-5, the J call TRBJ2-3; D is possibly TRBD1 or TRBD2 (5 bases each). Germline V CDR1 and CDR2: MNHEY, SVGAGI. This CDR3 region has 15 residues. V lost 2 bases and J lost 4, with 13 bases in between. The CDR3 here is CASSYRGGDADTQYF. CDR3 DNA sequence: TGTGCCAGCAGTTACCGGGGTGGGGACGCAGATACGCAGTATTTT.

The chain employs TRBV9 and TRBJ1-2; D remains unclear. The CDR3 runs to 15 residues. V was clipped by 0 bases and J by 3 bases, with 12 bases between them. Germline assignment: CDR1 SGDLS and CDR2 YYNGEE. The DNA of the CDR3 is TGTGCCAGCAGCGTAGGGGAAGGCGCCCACTATGGCTACACCTTC. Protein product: CASSVGEGAHYGYTF.

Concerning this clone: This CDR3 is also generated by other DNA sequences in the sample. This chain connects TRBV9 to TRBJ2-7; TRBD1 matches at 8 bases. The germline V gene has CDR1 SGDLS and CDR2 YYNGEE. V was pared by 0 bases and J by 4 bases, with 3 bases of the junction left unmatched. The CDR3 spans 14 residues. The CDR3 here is CASSVGQGAYEQYF. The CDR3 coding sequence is TGTGCCAGCAGCGTAGGGCAGGGGGCTTACGAGCAGTACTTC.

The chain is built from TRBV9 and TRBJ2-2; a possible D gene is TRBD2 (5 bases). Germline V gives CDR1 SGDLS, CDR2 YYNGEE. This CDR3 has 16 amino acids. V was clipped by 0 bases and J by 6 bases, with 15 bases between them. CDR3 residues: CASSVDGGPPPGELFF. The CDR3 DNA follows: TGTGCCAGCAGCGTAGATGGCGGGCCCCCCCCCGGGGAGCTGTTTTTT.

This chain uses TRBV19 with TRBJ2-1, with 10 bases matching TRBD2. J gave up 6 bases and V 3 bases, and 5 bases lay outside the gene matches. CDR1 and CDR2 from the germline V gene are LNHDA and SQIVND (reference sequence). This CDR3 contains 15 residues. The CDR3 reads CASSILEREGNEQFF. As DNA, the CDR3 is TGTGCCAGTAGTATCCTCGAGCGGGAGGGCAATGAGCAGTTCTTC.

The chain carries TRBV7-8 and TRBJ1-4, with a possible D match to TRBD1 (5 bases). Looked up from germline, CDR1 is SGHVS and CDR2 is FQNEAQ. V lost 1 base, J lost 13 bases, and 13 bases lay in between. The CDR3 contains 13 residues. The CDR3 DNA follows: TGTGCCAGCAGCTTAGACTCTACTGGGGGACTGTTTTTT. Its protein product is CASSLDSTGGLFF.

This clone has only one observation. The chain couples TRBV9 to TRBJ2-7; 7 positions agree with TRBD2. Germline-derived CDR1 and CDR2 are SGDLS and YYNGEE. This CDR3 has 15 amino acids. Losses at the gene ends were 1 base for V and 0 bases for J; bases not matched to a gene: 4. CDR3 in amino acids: CASSVSSGFSYEQYF. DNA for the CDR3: TGTGCCAGCAGCGTAAGTAGCGGGTTCTCCTACGAGCAGTACTTC. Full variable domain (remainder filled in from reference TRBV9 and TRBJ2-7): DSGVTQTPKHLITATGQRVTLRCSPRSGDLSVYWYQQSLDQGLQFLIQYYNGEERAKGNILERFSAQQFPDLHSELNLSSLELGDSALYFCASSVSSGFSYEQYFGPGTRLTVT.

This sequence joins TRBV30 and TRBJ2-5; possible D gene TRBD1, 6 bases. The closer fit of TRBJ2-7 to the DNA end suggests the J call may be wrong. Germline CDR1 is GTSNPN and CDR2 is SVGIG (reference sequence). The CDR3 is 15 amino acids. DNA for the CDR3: TGTGCCTGGAGCCACACAAGGACAGAGACCTACGAGCAGTACTTC. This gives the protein CAWSHTRTETYEQYF.

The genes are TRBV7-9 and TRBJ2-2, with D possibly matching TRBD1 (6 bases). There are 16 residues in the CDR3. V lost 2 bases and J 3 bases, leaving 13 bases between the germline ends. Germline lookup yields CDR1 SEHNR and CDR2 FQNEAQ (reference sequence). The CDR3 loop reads CASSLTGLTYTGELFF. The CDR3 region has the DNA TGTGCCAGCAGCTTAACAGGGCTGACCTACACCGGGGAGCTGTTTTTT.

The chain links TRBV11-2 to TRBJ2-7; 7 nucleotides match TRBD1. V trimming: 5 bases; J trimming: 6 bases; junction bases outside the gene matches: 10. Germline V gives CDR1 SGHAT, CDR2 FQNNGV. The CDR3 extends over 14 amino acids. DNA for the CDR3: TGTGCCAGCAGCCAGAACAGGGGCTCCGGCGAGCAGTACTTC. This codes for CASSQNRGSGEQYF. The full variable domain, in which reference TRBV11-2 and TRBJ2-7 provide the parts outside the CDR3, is EAGVAQSPRYKIIEKRQSVAFWCNPISGHATLYWYQQILGQGPKLLIQFQNNGVVDDSQLPKDRFSAERLKGVDSTLKIQPAKLEDSAVYLCASSQNRGSGEQYFGPGTRLTVT.

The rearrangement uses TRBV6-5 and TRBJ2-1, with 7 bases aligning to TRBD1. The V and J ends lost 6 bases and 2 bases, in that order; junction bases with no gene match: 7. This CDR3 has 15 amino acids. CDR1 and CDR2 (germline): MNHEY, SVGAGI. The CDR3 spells CASRSTGFAYNEQFF. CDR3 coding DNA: TGTGCCAGCAGATCGACAGGGTTCGCCTACAATGAGCAGTTCTTC.

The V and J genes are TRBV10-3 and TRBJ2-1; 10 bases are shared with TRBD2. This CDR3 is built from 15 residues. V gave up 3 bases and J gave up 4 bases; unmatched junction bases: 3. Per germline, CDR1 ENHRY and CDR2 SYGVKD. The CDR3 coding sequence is TGTGCCATCAGTGACGCAGCGGGAGGGTACAATGAGCAGTTCTTC. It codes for CAISDAAGGYNEQFF.

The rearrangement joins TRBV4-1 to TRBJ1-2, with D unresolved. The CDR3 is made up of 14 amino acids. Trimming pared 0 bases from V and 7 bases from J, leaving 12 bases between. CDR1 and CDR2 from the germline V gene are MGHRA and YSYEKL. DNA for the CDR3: TGCGCCAGCAGCCAAGATACGGGGAATTTTGGCTACACCTTC. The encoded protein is CASSQDTGNFGYTF.

In DNA, the CDR3 is TGTGCCAGCAGCCGGGCGGCACAGGTACTCCACGAGCAGTACTTC. This codes for CASSRAAQVLHEQYF. The chain employs TRBV27 and TRBJ2-7, with D possibly matching TRBD1 (5 bases). With 6 bases removed from V and 5 bases from J, the gap between germline ends came to 20 bases. The CDR3 runs to 15 residues. Germline V gives CDR1 MNHEY, CDR2 SMNVEV (reference sequence).

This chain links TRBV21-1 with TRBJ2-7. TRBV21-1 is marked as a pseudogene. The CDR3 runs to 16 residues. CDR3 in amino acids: CASSKGLHRRPYEQYF. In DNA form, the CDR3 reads TGTGCCAGCAGCAAAGGGCTTCACAGGAGGCCCTACGAGCAGTACTTC.

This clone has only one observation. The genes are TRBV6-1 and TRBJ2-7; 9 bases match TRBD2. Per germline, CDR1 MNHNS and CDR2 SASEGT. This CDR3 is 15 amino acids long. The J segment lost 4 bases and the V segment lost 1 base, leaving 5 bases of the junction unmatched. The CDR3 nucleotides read TGTGCCAGCAGTGAAGGCGCGGGAGGGATGTACGAGCAGTACTTC. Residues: CASSEGAGGMYEQYF.

As DNA, the CDR3 is TGTGCCATCAGTGAGTTCAATGAAAACACCATATATTTT. Amino acids: CAISEFNENTIYF. The chain combines TRBV10-3 with TRBJ1-3; no definite D call. CDR3 length equals 13 residues. Per the germline V gene, CDR1 is ENHRY and CDR2 is SYGVKD. V was cut by 1 base and J by 6 bases, with 7 bases left in between.

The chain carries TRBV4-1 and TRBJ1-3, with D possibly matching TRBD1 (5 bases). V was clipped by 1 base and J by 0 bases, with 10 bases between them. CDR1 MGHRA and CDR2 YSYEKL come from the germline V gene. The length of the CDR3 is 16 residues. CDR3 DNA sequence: TGCGCCAGCAGCCAAGCGGGGACTCACTCTGGAAACACCATATATTTT. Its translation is CASSQAGTHSGNTIYF.

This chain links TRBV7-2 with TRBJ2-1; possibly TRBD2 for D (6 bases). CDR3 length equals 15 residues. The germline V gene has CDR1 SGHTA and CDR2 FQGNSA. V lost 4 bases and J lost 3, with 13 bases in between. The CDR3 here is CASSSVGGSYNEQFF. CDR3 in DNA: TGTGCCAGCAGCTCGGTTGGAGGGAGCTACAATGAGCAGTTCTTC. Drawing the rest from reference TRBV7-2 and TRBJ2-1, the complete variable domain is GAGVSQSPSNKVTEKGKDVELRCDPISGHTALYWYRQSLGQGLEFLIYFQGNSAPDKSGLPSDRFSAERTGGSVSTLTIQRTQQEDSAVYLCASSSVGGSYNEQFFGPGTRLTVL.